This entry lists 5 T cell receptor beta chains sequenced from one sample in a study of blood T cell repertoires in COVID-19. The method was immunoSEQ multiplex PCR; TCRdb's version includes in-frame clones alone and lacks a portion of them. The sample records about 260,000 clones, approximately 87% being singletons. The sample comprised peripheral blood. These TCRs come from a human donor in a cohort sampled during active COVID-19.

The chain joins TRBV7-8 to TRBJ1-6, with a weak D call TRBD1 (6 bases). CDR3 length: 14 residues. The V end was cut by 5 bases, the J end by 3 bases, with 8 bases between. Germline values: CDR1 SGHVS, CDR2 FQNEAQ. This CDR3 reads CASSRDNYNSPLHF. Here the CDR3 DNA reads TGTGCCAGCAGCCGGGACAACTATAATTCACCCCTCCACTTT.

As DNA, the CDR3 is TGCGCCAGCAGCCAACGGGAGGGCCTTTACAATGAGCAGTTCTTC. Residues: CASSQREGLYNEQFF. The chain couples TRBV4-1 to TRBJ2-1; 8 bases line up with TRBD2. Losses at the gene ends were 2 bases for V and 4 bases for J; bases not matched to a gene: 4. This CDR3 has 15 amino acids. Per germline, CDR1 MGHRA and CDR2 YSYEKL.

The rearrangement joins TRBV7-9 to TRBJ1-5; D unresolved. The CDR3 is 16 residues long. V was trimmed by 2 bases and J by 0 bases, leaving 11 bases between them. Looked up from germline, CDR1 is SEHNR and CDR2 is FQNEAQ (reference sequence). In DNA, the CDR3 is TGTGCCAGCAGCTTAATGGCGGGTATTAGCAATCAGCCCCAGCATTTT. It is translated as CASSLMAGISNQPQHF.

The V gene is TRBV3-1 (or the pseudogene TRBV3-2), the J gene TRBJ2-5; D perhaps matches TRBD2 (7 bases). Germline CDR1 reads LGHDT; CDR2 reads YNNKEL (reference sequence). CDR3 length: 16 residues. V lost 2 bases and J lost 7, with 20 bases in between. The CDR3 loop reads CASSQPGASGGGTQYF. The DNA for the CDR3 is TGTGCCAGCAGCCAACCCGGGGCTAGCGGAGGGGGGACCCAGTACTTC.

This sequence joins TRBV5-4 and TRBJ2-7, with 8 positions matching TRBD2. The CDR3 sequence is 15 residues long. The germline CDR1 and CDR2 sequences are SGHNT and YYREEE (reference sequence). Trimming took 4 bases from V and 2 from J; bases not matched to a gene: 8. The CDR3 region is CASSPDSGTAYEQYF. Written as DNA, the CDR3 is TGTGCCAGCAGCCCTGATAGCGGGACGGCCTACGAGCAGTACTTC.